A single sample is the source of the 10 T cell receptor beta chains below, sequenced in a study of blood T cell repertoires in COVID-19. The assay was immunoSEQ multiplex PCR, and TCRdb's table has in-frame clones only and misses some. The sample lists fewer than 650,000 clones, around nine tenths occurring once. What was sequenced was peripheral blood. The receptors were sampled from a woman aged 50 to 65 with COVID-19, enrolled during active disease.

The chain is built from TRBV5-6 and TRBJ2-6; a possible D gene is TRBD2 (5 bases). Germline lookup yields CDR1 SGHDT and CDR2 YYEEEE. The CDR3 loop spans 15 amino acids. With 2 bases removed from V and 3 bases from J, the gap between germline ends came to 9 bases. The CDR3 loop is CASSFERVGANVLTF. Written as DNA, the CDR3 is TGTGCCAGCAGCTTTGAGAGGGTTGGGGCCAACGTCCTGACTTTC.

The rearrangement uses TRBV2 and TRBJ2-1; D is possibly TRBD1 (6 bases). The V gene's germline CDR1 is SNHLY and CDR2 FYNNEI. V shed 6 bases and J shed 6 bases, with 15 bases lying between them. This CDR3 is 14 amino acids long. This chain's CDR3 is CASRRTGLSNEQFF. The CDR3 nucleotides are TGTGCCAGCAGGCGAACAGGGTTGAGCAATGAGCAGTTCTTC.

The V and J genes are TRBV5-6 and TRBJ2-3, with 7 bases that match TRBD2. CDR3 size: 15 residues. The J segment lost 4 bases and the V segment lost 4 bases, leaving 9 bases of the junction unmatched. Germline V gene sequence: CDR1 SGHDT, CDR2 YYEEEE. The chain's CDR3 is CASSAAGVWADTQYF. The CDR3 DNA follows: TGTGCCAGCAGCGCCGCGGGGGTTTGGGCAGATACGCAGTATTTT. The full variable domain, its missing parts supplied by reference TRBV5-6 and TRBJ2-3, is DAGVTQSPTHLIKTRGQQVTLRCSPKSGHDTVSWYQQALGQGPQFIFQYYEEEERQRGNFPDRFSGHQFPNYSSELNVNALLLGDSALYLCASSAAGVWADTQYFGPGTRLTVL.

The J gene is TRBJ2-1, the V gene TRBV2, with TRBD1 identical over 9 bases. CDR1 is SNHLY and CDR2 is FYNNEI in the germline V gene. Germline trimming cut 4 bases from V and 5 bases from J; bases unmatched to any gene: 3. The CDR3 length is 14 residues. In DNA form, the CDR3 reads TGTGCCAGCAGTGTGGACAGGGGAGACAATGAGCAGTTCTTC. Protein sequence: CASSVDRGDNEQFF. The entire variable domain, with the rest obtained from reference TRBV2 and TRBJ2-1, is as follows: EPEVTQTPSHQVTQMGQEVILRCVPISNHLYFYWYRQILGQKVEFLVSFYNNEISEKSEIFDDQFSVERPDGSNFTLKIRSTKLEDSAMYFCASSVDRGDNEQFFGPGTRLTVL.

The gene calls are TRBV6-5 and TRBJ1-1; 8 bases align to TRBD1. V shed 6 bases and J 1 base; nucleotides not matched to a gene: 4. CDR1 is MNHEY, CDR2 SVGAGI, per germline. CDR3 length equals 14 residues. The CDR3 loop reads CASSPGTGNTEAFF. The CDR3 DNA reads TGTGCCAGCAGCCCCGGGACAGGGAACACTGAAGCTTTCTTT.

J is TRBJ2-5 and V is TRBV28; 7 nucleotides agree with TRBD1. The J segment lost 7 bases and the V segment lost 1 base, leaving 9 bases of the junction unmatched. The CDR3 totals 15 residues. The V gene's germline CDR1 is MDHEN and CDR2 SYDVKM. DNA of the CDR3: TGTGCCAGCAGTTTATTTTCCACAGGGGCCGGGACCCAGTACTTC. It encodes CASSLFSTGAGTQYF.

The chain uses TRBV11-2 and TRBJ1-1; 7 bases line up with TRBD1. The CDR3 length is 14 residues. CDR1 and CDR2 from the germline V gene are SGHAT and FQNNGV. The V segment lost 0 bases and the J segment 7 bases; nucleotides outside the gene matches: 5. The DNA of the CDR3 is TGTGCCAGCAGCTTAGATTCCTACAGGGGTGAAGCTTTCTTT. This translates into CASSLDSYRGEAFF.

The chain is built from TRBV3-1 (or the pseudogene TRBV3-2) and TRBJ1-1; 7 bases are a match to TRBD1. The germline CDR1 and CDR2 sequences are LGHDT and YNNKEL (reference sequence). V gave up 1 base and J gave up 13 bases; unmatched junction bases: 9. CDR3 length: 13 amino acids. The CDR3 here is CASSQGQGQENFF. CDR3 nucleotides: TGTGCCAGCAGCCAAGGACAGGGACAAGAGAATTTCTTT.

Only one count was recorded for this clone. The chain carries TRBV3-1 (or the pseudogene TRBV3-2) and TRBJ1-1, with D uncertain. Per the germline V gene, CDR1 is LGHDT and CDR2 is YNNKEL (reference sequence). This CDR3 is built from 14 residues. V was cut by 4 bases and J by 11 bases, with 20 bases left in between. CDR3 loop: CASSPRPGLTGAFF. CDR3 bases: TGTGCCAGCAGCCCCCGACCCGGGCTTACGGGGGCTTTCTTT.

The chain couples TRBV24-1 to TRBJ1-1; D call uncertain. Trimming removed 5 bases from V and 3 bases from J, with 12 bases in between. CDR1 and CDR2 (germline): KGHDR, SFDVKD. This CDR3 has 14 residues. In DNA form, the CDR3 reads TGTGCCACCAGTGGAAGTGAGGGATACACTGAAGCTTTCTTT. It translates to CATSGSEGYTEAFF.